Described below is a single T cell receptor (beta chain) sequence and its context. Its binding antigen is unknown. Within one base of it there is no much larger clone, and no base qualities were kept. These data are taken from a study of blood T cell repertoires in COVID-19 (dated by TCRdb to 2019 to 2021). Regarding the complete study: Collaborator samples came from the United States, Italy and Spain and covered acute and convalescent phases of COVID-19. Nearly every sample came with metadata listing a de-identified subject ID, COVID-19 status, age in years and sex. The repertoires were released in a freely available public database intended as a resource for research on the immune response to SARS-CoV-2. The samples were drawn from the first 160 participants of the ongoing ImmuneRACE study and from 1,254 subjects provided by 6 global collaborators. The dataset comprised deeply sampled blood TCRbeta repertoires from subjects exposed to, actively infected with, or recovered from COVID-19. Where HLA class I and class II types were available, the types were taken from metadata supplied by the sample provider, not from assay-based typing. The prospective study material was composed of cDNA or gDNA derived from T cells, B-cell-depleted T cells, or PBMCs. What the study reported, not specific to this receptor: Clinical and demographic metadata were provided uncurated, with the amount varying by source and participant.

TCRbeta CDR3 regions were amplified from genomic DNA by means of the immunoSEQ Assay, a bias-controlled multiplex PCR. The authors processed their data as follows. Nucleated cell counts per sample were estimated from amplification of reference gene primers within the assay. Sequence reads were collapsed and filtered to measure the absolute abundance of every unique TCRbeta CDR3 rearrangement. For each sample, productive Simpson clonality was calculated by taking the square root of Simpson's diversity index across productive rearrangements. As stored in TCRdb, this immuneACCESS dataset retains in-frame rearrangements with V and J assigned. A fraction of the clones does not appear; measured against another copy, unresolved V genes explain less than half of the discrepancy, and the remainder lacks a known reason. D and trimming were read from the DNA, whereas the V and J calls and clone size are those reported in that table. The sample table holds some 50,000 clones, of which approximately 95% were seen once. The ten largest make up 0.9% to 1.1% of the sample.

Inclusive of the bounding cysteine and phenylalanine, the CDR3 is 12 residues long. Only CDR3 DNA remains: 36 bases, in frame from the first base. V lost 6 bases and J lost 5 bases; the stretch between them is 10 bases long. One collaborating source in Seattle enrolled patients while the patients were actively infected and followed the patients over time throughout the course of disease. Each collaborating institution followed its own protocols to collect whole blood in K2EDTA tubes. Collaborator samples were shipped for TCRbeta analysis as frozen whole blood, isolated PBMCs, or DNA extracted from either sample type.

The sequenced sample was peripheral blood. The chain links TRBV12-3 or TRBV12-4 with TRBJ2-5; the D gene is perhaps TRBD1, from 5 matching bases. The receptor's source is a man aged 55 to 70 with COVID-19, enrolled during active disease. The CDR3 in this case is CASRDTGETQYF. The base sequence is TGTGCCAGCAGGGACACCGGTGAGACCCAGTACTTC.